This TCR beta chain was observed in a study of control samples from healthy donors and cancer patients (dated by TCRdb to the early 2020s). V drops 3 bases and J drops 5 bases, leaving 13 bases in between. From the cysteine through the phenylalanine, the CDR3 covers 15 amino acids. Here the CDR3 DNA is all that survives: 45 bases in frame from base 1. As encoded in the germline V gene, CDR1 is KGHDR while CDR2 is SFDVKD. Libraries were constructed by the immunoSEQ multiplex PCR assay. TCRdb took this table from immuneACCESS and kept in-frame rearrangements with V and J called. Such tables lack part of the clones; where checked against another copy, unresolved V genes explain under half of the gap, and the rest is unexplained. For this sample the table gives some 100,000 clones, of which around nine tenths were detected only once. Of the sample, approximately 18% is held by the ten largest clones.

A note on this clone: Its antigen target is currently unknown. Base qualities are not at hand, and no much larger clone is one base apart.

Sequencing used blood. This clonotype was obtained from a woman aged 45-60 years in good health. The chain is encoded by TRBV24-1 joined to TRBJ1-5, with TRBD1 tentatively as D gene (6 bases match). The DNA is TGTGCCACCAGTGATGCGGACAGAGCAGATCAGCCCCAGCATTTT. Its product reads: CATSDADRADQPQHF.